The 2 T cell receptor beta chains in this list originate from one sample, sequenced in a study of Ad26.COV2.S vaccination and SARS-CoV-2 variants. Generated by immunoSEQ multiplex PCR, the TCRdb table keeps only in-frame clones and is missing some. The sample has some 340,000 clones, around four fifths seen once. Regarding treatment: roughly 18 received Ad26.COV2.S at low or high dose, single or two shots; roughly five received placebo; per-sample allocation not given. The study sampled participants on day 63 after the first vaccine or placebo injection. Sequencing was performed on peripheral blood, taken in a trial of Ad26.COV2.S vaccine versus placebo. The receptor set was obtained from a person between 18 and 59 years old who received the Ad26.COV2.S COVID-19 vaccine or a placebo.

The CDR3 sequence: CSASGGSSYEQYF. The CDR3 coding sequence is TGCAGTGCTAGTGGCGGGAGCTCCTACGAGCAGTACTTC. The chain recombines TRBV20-1 with TRBJ2-7; 7 bases are shared with TRBD2. This CDR3 has 13 amino acids. The J segment lost 0 bases and the V segment lost 3 bases, leaving 2 bases of the junction unmatched. CDR1 DFQATT and CDR2 SNEGSKA come from the germline V gene (reference sequence).

The rearrangement uses TRBV24-1 and TRBJ2-3; 13 bases match TRBD2. This CDR3 comprises 16 residues. J lost 8 bases, V lost 3 bases, and 7 bases had no gene match. From germline, CDR1 is KGHDR and CDR2 SFDVKD. The CDR3, as DNA: TGTGCCACCAGTGATCCTACTAGCGGGGGGGCCGGTACGCAGTATTTT. Translation: CATSDPTSGGAGTQYF.